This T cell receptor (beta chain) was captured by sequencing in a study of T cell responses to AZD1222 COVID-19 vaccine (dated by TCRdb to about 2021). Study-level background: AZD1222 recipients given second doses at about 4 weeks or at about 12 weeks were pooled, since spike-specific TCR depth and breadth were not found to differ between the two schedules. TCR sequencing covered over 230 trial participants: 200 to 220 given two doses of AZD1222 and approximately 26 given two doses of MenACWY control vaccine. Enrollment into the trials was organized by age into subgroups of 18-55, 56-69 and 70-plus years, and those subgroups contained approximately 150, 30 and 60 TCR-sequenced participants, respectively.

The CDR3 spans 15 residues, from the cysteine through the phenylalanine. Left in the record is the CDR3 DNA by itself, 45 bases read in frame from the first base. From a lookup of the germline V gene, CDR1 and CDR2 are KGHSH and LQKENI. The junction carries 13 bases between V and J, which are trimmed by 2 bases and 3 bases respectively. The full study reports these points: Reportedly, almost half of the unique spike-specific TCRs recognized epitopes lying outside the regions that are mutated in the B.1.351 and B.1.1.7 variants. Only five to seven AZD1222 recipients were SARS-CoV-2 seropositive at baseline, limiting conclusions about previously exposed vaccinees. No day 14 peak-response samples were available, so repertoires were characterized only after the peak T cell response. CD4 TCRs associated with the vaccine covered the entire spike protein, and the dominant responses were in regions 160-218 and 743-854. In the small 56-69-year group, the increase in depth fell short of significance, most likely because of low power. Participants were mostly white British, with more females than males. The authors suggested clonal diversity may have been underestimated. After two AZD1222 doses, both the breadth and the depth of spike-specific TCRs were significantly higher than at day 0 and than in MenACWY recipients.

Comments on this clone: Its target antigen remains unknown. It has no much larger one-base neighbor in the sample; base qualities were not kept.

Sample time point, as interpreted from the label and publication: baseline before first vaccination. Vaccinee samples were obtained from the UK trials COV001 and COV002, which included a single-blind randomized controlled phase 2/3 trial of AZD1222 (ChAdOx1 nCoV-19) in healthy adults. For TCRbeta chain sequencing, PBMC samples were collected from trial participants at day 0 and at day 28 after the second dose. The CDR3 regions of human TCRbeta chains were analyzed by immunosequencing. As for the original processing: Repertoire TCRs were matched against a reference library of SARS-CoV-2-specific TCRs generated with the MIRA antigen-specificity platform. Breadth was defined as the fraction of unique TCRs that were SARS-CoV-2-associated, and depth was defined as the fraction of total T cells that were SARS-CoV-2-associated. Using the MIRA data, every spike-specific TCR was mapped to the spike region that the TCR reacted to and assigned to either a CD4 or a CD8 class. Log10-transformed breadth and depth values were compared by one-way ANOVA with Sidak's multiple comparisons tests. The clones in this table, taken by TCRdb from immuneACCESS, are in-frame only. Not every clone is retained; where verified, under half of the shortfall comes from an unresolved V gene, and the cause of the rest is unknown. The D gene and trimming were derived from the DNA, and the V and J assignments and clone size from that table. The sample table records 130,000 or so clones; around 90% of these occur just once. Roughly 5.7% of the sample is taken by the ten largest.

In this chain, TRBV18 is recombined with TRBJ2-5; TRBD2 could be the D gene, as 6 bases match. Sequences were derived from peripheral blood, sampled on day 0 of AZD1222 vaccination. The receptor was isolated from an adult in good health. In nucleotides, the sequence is TGTGCCAGCTCACCAAATTCCGGGGGAAAAGAGACCCAGTACTTC. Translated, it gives CASSPNSGGKETQYF.